Given below is one T cell receptor beta chain in context. The antigen is unknown. The study ran its PCR with 60 Vbeta and 13 Jbeta primers. Profiling relied on immunoSEQ multiplex PCR, and the TCRdb table lists in-frame clones only, not all of them. The sample has about 190,000 clones, around 78% seen once. The entry originates in a study of cytomegalovirus exposure and HLA in healthy donors. General study points: Differences between HLA loci emerged in a later analysis of TCR association rates, with DRB1 most and HLA-C fewest. Follow-up analysis later connected one missense variant in DCLRE1C with trimming of TCR beta V- and J-genes.

V was pared by 2 bases and J by 4 bases, with 7 bases between. The CDR3 has 13 residues. Germline V gene lookup returns CDR1 MNHEY and CDR2 SVGAGI. The TCR originated in a woman in her twenties or thirties in good health and CMV-seropositive. The sample taken for sequencing was PBMCs. V usage is TRBV6-5 and J usage is TRBJ2-3; D unclear. CDR3 amino acids: CASSYPLSDTQYF. The CDR3 DNA reads as TGTGCCAGCAGTTACCCTCTCTCAGATACGCAGTATTTT.